Each of the 2 T cell receptor beta chains below was sequenced from the same sample in a study of response to subunit inactivated influenza vaccine. Each CDR3 protein gets one entry after TCRdb re-called the RT-PCR reads with MiXCR. The table lists about 540,000 distinct CDR3 sequences, around 25% of them singletons. These data also featured in a second study, about T cells expressing NK-cell markers. That source notes: With UMIs, 5'RACE template switching was used to make TCR beta cDNA.

The source was CD4+ T cells sorted from PBMCs, collected roughly 12 days after vaccination. Receptor source: a man aged 50 to 59 who received an inactivated influenza vaccine.

This clonotype was picked up a small number of times. This chain connects TRBV27 to TRBJ2-1; D is unclear. This CDR3 contains 16 residues. Trimming pared 5 bases from V and 0 bases from J, leaving 14 bases between. Germline CDR1 is MNHEY and CDR2 is SMNVEV (reference sequence). The CDR3, as DNA: TGTGCCAGCAGTCCGTACGACCCGGCCTCCTACAATGAGCAGTTCTTC. It specifies CASSPYDPASYNEQFF.

This clonotype was counted only a few times. This chain uses TRBV6-1 with TRBJ1-1; no clear D gene. The CDR3 is 14 residues long. CDR1 and CDR2 (germline): MNHNS, SASEGT. Trimming stripped 3 bases from V and 0 bases from J, with 8 bases between. CDR3 sequence: CASSDLHVNTEAFF. The CDR3 nucleotides read TGTGCCAGCAGTGACCTACACGTGAACACTGAAGCTTTCTTT.